This TCR beta chain was captured by sequencing in a study of blood T cell repertoires in COVID-19. Germline V gene sequence: CDR1 SGDLS, CDR2 YYNGEE. Deletions cut 2 bases from V and 1 base from J, with 7 bases between. This CDR3 comprises 13 residues. The study drew participants aged roughly 18 to 95 years from under 30 US areas. Profiling relied on immunoSEQ multiplex PCR, and the TCRdb table lists in-frame clones only, not all of them. The sample yields roughly 200,000 clones, about 91% seen once. The specimen was PBMCs or T cells enriched from blood (not recorded which). This clonotype was sampled from a man younger than 35 with acute COVID-19. V gene TRBV9 combines with J gene TRBJ2-7; the D gene is possibly TRBD2 (6 bases). CDR3 DNA: TGTGCCAGCAGCGTGGAGGGATCCTACGAGCAGTACTTC. Its protein is CASSVEGSYEQYF.